These 7 T cell receptor beta chains came from one sample sequenced in a study of T-cell reconstitution after alpha-beta-depleted transplantation in children. Using unique molecular identifiers, the investigators prepared the TCRbeta library. TCRdb analysed the PCR reads with MiXCR anew, one entry per CDR3 protein. The sample records hundreds of thousands of distinct CDR3 sequences, 16% being singletons. The sequencing used PBMCs from the stem cell graft donor, collected from the stem cell graft. The receptors were gathered from a human donor who donated a stem cell graft to a child with acute myeloid leukemia.

This clonotype was detected ten times or more. The genes are TRBV5-5 and TRBJ2-7; the D is unclear. This CDR3 region has 13 residues. V lost 0 bases and J 3 bases, leaving 7 bases between the germline ends. CDR1 SGHKS and CDR2 YYEKEE come from the germline V gene (reference sequence). This CDR3 reads CASSLAVSYEQYV. DNA for the CDR3: TGTGCCAGCAGCTTGGCAGTAAGCTACGAGCAGTACGTC.

The sample holds many counts of this clonotype. The V gene is TRBV20-1, the J gene TRBJ1-2; 8 bases are a match to TRBD1. There are 21 residues in the CDR3. The V gene's germline CDR1 is DFQATT and CDR2 SNEGSKA (reference sequence). V was clipped by 3 bases and J by 3 bases; unmatched bases: 27. The CDR3 is CSASYIPGQVNSRWFDYGYTF. Here the CDR3 DNA reads TGCAGTGCTAGTTACATCCCGGGACAGGTAAATTCGCGCTGGTTCGACTATGGCTACACCTTC.

This clonotype was seen repeatedly, ten times or more. The genes are TRBV20-1 and TRBJ2-7; D may be TRBD1 (6 bases). Trimming removed 3 bases at V and 0 bases at J, with 12 bases between. CDR1 and CDR2 (germline): DFQATT, SNEGSKA (reference sequence). This CDR3 region has 14 residues. CDR3 amino acids: CSARNMDSSYEQYV. The CDR3 region has the DNA TGCAGTGCTAGGAACATGGACAGCTCCTACGAGCAGTACGTC.

The rearrangement joins TRBV4-3 to TRBJ2-3, with D perhaps given as TRBD1 or TRBD2 (5 bases each). Trimming shortened V by 0 bases and J by 3 bases, and 19 bases separated the two germline ends. The CDR3 has 18 residues. Germline lookup yields CDR1 LGHNA and CDR2 YSLEER. CDR3 protein: CASSQDPPGPTLTDTQYF. CDR3 in DNA: TGCGCCAGCAGCCAAGACCCCCCGGGACCGACTCTTACAGATACGCAGTATTTT.

This clonotype was found many times. The rearrangement joins TRBV29-1 to TRBJ1-2; D gene ambiguous. The CDR3 has 14 residues. Trimming pared 6 bases from V and 5 bases from J, leaving 19 bases between. Germline values: CDR1 SQVTM, CDR2 ANQGSEA. CDR3 DNA sequence: TGCAGCGTCTCGGGTAGGGTTGACTCGTATGGCTACACCTTC. As protein: CSVSGRVDSYGYTF.

The chain couples TRBV6-1 to TRBJ2-1; 7 nucleotides align to TRBD1. The germline gives CDR1 MNHNS, CDR2 SASEGT. Trimming cost V 11 bases and J 2 bases; bases outside gene matches: 9. This CDR3 is 14 amino acids long. CDR3 nucleotides: TGTGCCTCGGAACAGGGGTGGGCCTACAATGAGCAGTTCTTC. Encoded protein: CASEQGWAYNEQFF.

In this sample, this clonotype turned up many times. The rearrangement uses TRBV10-3 and TRBJ1-1; the D is unclear. Trimming cost V 0 bases and J 3 bases, with 11 bases left between them. Germline V gene data show CDR1 as ENHRY and CDR2 as SYGVKD. The CDR3 is made up of 15 amino acids. The CDR3 reads CAISESGIRDTEAFF. In DNA form, the CDR3 reads TGTGCCATCAGTGAGTCGGGTATTAGGGACACTGAAGCTTTCTTT.